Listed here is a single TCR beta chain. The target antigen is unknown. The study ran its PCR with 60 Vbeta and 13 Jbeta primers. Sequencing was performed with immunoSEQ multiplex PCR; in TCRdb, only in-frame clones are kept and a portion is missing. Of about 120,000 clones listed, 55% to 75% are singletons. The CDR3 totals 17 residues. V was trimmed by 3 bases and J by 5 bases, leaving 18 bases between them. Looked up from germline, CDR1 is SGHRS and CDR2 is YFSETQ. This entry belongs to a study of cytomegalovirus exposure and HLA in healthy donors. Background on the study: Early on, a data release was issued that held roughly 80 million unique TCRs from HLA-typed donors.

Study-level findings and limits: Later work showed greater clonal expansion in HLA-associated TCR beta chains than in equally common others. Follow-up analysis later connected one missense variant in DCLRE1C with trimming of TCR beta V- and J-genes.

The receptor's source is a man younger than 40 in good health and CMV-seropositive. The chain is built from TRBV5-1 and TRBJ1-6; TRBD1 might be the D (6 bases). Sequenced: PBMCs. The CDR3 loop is CASSSRTALNDNSPLHF. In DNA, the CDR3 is TGCGCCAGCAGCTCCCGGACAGCCCTGAACGATAATTCACCCCTCCACTTT.